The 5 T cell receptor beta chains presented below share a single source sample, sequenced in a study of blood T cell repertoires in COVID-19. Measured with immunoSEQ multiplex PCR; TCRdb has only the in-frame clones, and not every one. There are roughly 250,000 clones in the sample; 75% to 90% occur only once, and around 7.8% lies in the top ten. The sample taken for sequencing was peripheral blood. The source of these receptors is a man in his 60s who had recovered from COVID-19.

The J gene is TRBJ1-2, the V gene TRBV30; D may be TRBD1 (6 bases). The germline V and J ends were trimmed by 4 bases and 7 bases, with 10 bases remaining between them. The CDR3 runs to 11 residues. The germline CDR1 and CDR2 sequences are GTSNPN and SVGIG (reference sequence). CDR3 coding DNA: TGTGCCTGGACTGACAGGTCTGGCTACACCTTC. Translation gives CAWTDRSGYTF.

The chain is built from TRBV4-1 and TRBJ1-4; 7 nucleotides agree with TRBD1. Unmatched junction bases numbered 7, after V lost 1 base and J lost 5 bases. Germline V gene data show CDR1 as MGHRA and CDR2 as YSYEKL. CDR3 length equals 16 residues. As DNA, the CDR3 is TGCGCCAGCAGCCAAGCCTACAGGGGAAGGAATGAAAAACTGTTTTTT. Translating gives CASSQAYRGRNEKLFF.

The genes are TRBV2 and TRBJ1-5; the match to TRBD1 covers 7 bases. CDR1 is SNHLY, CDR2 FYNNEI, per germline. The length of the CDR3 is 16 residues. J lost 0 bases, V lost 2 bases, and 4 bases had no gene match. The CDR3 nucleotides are TGTGCCAGCAGTGAACACAGGGGATATAGCAATCAGCCCCAGCATTTT. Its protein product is CASSEHRGYSNQPQHF.

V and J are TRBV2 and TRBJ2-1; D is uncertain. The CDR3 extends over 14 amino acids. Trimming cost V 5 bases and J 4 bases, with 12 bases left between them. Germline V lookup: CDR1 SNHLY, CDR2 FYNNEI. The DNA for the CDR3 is TGTGCCAGCAGTTCCGGGTTGGGTTACAATGAGCAGTTCTTC. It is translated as CASSSGLGYNEQFF.

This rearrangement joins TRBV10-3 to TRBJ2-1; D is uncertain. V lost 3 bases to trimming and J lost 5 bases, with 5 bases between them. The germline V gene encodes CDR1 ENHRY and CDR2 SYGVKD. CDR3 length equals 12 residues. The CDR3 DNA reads TGTGCCATCAGTGAACAGAACAATGAGCAGTTCTTC. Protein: CAISEQNNEQFF.